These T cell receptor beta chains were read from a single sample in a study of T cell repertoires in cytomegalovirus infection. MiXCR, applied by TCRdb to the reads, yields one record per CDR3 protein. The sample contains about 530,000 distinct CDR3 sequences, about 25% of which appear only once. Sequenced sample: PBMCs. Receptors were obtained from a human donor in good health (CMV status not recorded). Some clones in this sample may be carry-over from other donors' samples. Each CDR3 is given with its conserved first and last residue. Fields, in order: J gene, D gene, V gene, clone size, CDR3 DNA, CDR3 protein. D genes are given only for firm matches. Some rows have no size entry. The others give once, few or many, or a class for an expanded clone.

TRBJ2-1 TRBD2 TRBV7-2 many TGTGCCAGCAGCCTAGAGGGGACTAGCGGGAGGTGGCACAATGAGCAGTTCTTC CASSLEGTSGRWHNEQFF
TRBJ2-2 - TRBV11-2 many TGTGCCAGCAGCTTAGATCCTACGAACACCGGGGAGCTGTTTTTT CASSLDPTNTGELFF
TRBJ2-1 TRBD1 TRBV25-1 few TGTGCCAGCAGTGAATCGACAGGGGGTAATGAGCAGTTCTTC CASSESTGGNEQFF
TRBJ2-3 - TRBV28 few TGTGCCAGCAGTTTGGCCCGGATGAGGCCAGATACGCAGTATTTT CASSLARMRPDTQYF
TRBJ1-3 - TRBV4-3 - TGCGCCAGCAGCCAAGAGGAGAGGGGCGGAAACACCATATATTTT CASSQEERGGNTIYF
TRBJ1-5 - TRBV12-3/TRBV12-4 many TGTGCCAGCAGTTCACGAGGGGCTGGAAATCAGCCCCAGCATTTT CASSSRGAGNQPQHF
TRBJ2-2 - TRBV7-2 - TGTGCCAGCAGTTTGGAGGGCTTAGGGTACGGGGAGCTGTTTTTT CASSLEGLGYGELFF
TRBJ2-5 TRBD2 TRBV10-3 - TGTGCCATCAGTGAGGGACTAGCGGTCCAAGAGACCCAGTACTTC CAISEGLAVQETQYF
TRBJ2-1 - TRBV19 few TGTGCCAGTAGTATAACGTGGGTTAATGAGCAGTTCTTC CASSITWVNEQFF
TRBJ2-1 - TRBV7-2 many TGTGCCAGCACCTGGCAGATGGGAAATGAGCAGTTCTTC CASTWQMGNEQFF